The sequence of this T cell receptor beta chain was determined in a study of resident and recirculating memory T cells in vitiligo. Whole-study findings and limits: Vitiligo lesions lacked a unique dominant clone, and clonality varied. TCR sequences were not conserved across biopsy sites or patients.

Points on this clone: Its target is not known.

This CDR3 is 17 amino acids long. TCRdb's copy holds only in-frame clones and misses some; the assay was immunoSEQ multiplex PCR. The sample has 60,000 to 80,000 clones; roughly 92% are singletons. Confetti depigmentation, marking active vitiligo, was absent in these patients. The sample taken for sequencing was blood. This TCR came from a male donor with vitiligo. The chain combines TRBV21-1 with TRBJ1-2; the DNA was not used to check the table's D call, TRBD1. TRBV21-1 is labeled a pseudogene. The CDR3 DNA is TGTGCCAGCAGCAAAATTTGCCAGGGGGCAGGCAACTATGGCTACACCTTC. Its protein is CASSKICQGAGNYGYTF.